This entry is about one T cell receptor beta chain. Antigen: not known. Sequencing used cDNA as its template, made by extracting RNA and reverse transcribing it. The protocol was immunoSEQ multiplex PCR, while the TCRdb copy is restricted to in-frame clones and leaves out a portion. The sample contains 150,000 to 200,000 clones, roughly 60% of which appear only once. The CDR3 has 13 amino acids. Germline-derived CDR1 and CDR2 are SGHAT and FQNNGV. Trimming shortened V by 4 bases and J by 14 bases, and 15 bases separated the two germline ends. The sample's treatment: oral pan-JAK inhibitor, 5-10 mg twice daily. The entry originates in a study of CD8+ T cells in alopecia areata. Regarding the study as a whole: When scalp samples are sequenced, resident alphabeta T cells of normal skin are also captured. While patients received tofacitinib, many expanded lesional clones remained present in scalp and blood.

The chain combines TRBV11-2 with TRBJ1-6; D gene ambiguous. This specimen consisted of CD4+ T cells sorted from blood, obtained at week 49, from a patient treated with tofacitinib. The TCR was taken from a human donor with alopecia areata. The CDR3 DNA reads TGTGCCAGCAGCTCCACCGGTAGGGTATCCCTCCACTTT. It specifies CASSSTGRVSLHF. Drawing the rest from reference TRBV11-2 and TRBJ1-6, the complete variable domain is EAGVAQSPRYKIIEKRQSVAFWCNPISGHATLYWYQQILGQGPKLLIQFQNNGVVDDSQLPKDRFSAERLKGVDSTLKIQPAKLEDSAVYLCASSSTGRVSLHFGNGTRLTVT.